This TCR beta chain is drawn from a study of T cells in localized non-small cell lung cancer. Sequenced by immunoSEQ multiplex PCR; TCRdb stores in-frame clones only, minus some. The top ten hold around 1.8% of the sample, which has 100,000 to 150,000 clones, roughly 90% seen once. The length of the CDR3 is 16 residues. V lost 3 bases, J lost 10 bases, and 15 bases stayed unmatched. Germline CDR1 reads SGHRS; CDR2 reads YFSETQ. The source of this sequence is a female donor over 55 with stage I lung adenocarcinoma. Material: peripheral blood, obtained before any cancer treatment. The chain employs TRBV5-1 and TRBJ2-1; 8 nucleotides agree with TRBD2. As DNA, the CDR3 is TGCGCCAGCAGCTCCCCCTTGGGACTAGACTTCAGCGAGCAGTTCTTC. Translation gives CASSSPLGLDFSEQFF.